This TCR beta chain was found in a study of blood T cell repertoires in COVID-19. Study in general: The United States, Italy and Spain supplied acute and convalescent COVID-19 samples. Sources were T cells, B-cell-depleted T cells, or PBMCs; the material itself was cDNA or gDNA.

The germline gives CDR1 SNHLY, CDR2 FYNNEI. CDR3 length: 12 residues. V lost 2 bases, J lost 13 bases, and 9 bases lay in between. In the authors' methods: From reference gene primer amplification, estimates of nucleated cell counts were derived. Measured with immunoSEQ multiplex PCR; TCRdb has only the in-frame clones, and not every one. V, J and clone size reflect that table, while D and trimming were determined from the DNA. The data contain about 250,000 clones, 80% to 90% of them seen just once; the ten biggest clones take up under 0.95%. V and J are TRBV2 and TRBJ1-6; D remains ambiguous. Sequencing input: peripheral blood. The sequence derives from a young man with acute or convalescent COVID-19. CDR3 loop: CASSEQQAPLHF. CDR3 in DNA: TGTGCCAGCAGTGAACAGCAAGCGCCCCTCCACTTT. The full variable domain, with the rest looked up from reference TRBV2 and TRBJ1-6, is EPEVTQTPSHQVTQMGQEVILRCVPISNHLYFYWYRQILGQKVEFLVSFYNNEISEKSEIFDDQFSVERPDGSNFTLKIRSTKLEDSAMYFCASSEQQAPLHFGNGTRLTVT.